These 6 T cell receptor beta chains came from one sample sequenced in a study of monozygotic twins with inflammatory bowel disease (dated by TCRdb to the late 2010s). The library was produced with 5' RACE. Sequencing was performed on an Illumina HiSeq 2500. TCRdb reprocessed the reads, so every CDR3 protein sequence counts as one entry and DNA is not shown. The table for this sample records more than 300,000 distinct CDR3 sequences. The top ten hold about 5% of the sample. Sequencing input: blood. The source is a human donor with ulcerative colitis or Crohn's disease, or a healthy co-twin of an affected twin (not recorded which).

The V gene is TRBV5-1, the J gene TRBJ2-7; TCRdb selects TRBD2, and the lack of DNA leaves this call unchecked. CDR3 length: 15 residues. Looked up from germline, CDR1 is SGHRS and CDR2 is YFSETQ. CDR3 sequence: CASSLIDSGSYEQYF. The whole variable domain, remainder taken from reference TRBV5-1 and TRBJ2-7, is KAGVTQTPRYLIKTRGQQVTLSCSPISGHRSVSWYQQTPGQGLQFLFEYFSETQRNKGNFPGRFSGRQFSNSRSEMNVSTLELGDSALYLCASSLIDSGSYEQYFGPGTRLTVT.

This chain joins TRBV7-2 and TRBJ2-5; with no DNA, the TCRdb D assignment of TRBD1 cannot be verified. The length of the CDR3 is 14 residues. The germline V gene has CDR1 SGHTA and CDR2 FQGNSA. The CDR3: CASSLTGAKETQYF.

The CDR3: CASSLRGTGTPNEQFF. V and J are TRBV7-2 and TRBJ2-1; lacking DNA, the TRBD1 call made by TCRdb goes unchecked. This CDR3 is 16 amino acids long. Germline lookup yields CDR1 SGHTA and CDR2 FQGNSA. Looking up the rest from reference TRBV7-2 and TRBJ2-1 gives the full variable domain: GAGVSQSPSNKVTEKGKDVELRCDPISGHTALYWYRQSLGQGLEFLIYFQGNSAPDKSGLPSDRFSAERTGGSVSTLTIQRTQQEDSAVYLCASSLRGTGTPNEQFFGPGTRLTVL.

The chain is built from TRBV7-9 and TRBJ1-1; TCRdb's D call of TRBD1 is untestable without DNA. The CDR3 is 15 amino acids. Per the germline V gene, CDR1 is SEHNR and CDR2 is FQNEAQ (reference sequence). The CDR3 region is CASSHRSGVDTEAFF.

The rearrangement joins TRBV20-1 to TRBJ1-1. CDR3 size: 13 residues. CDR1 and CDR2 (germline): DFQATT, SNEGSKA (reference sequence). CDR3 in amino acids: CSARHTVNTEAFF.

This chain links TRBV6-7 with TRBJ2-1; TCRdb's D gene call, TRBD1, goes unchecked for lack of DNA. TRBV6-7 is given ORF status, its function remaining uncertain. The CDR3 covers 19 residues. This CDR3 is CASSYSPGEGGSSYNEQFF.